Listed here are 22 T cell receptor delta chains from one sample, sequenced in a study of gamma-delta chains in newborns, infants, children. TCRdb reprocessed the reads using CATT. The table records about 3,300 delta-chain clones, 51% of them present only once. Input material: blood. The receptors come from a child who received the measles vaccine.

Comment on this clone: This clone may be a read error of a much larger clone one base away. This chain joins TRDV3 and TRDJ1; 10 bases are a match to TRDD3. CDR3 length: 24 residues. V dropped 1 base and J dropped 7; count of bases not matched to a gene: 39. Per the germline V gene, CDR1 is TVYSNPD and CDR2 is GDNSRS (reference sequence). The CDR3 is CAFKHGTPIPTTGGCPTDSGKLIF. DNA for the CDR3: TGTGCCTTTAAACATGGAACCCCTATTCCTACTACTGGGGGATGCCCTACCGATTCCGGTAAACTCATCTTT.

Notes on this clone: Just one base apart from a much larger clone, this may be a read error. This sequence joins TRDV1 and TRDJ1, with 12 bases aligning to TRDD3. The V and J ends lost 3 bases and 4 bases, in that order; junction bases with no gene match: 12. The germline CDR1 and CDR2 sequences are TSWWSYY and QGS. The length of the CDR3 is 18 residues. CDR3 bases: TGTGCTCTTGGGGAGGTACTGGGGGATACTATTGAGGTCGATAAACTCATCTTT. The encoded protein is CALGEVLGDTIEVDKLIF.

Concerning this clone itself: It differs at one base from a far larger clone, so likely a read error. V gene TRDV1 combines with J gene TRDJ1, with D possibly matching TRDD3 (6 bases). Germline V gene sequence: CDR1 TSWWSYY, CDR2 QGS. The CDR3 consists of 18 residues. With 1 base removed from V and 4 bases from J, the gap between germline ends came to 22 bases. The CDR3 spells CALGERLFYWDWGDKLIF. In nucleotides, the CDR3 is TGTGCTCTTGGGGAACGCCTTTTCTACTGGGATTGGGGCGATAAACTCATCTTT.

Comment on this clone: This may arise from a read error, as a much more abundant clone is one base away. The rearrangement joins TRDV1 to TRDJ1; D is undetermined. Germline V lookup: CDR1 TSWWSYY, CDR2 QGS. The CDR3 is made up of 18 amino acids. The CDR3 is CALGYTGSRGSGREKPIF. The CDR3 nucleotides read TGTGCTCTTGGGTACACCGGGTCTCGGGGTTCTGGAAGAGAAAAACCCATCTTT.

A note on this clone: A much larger clone differs by one base, so this may be a read error. This sample includes further DNA sequences coding for the same CDR3. The chain has TRDV1 and TRDJ1; perhaps TRDD2 as D (7 bases). Trimming took 2 bases from V and 2 from J, leaving 27 bases between them. Germline V gives CDR1 TSWWSYY, CDR2 QGS. CDR3 length equals 20 residues. The CDR3 DNA reads as TGTGCTCTTGGGGAATCCCCCTTTCCTACCTTGTACTGGGATACCGATAAACTCATCTTT. This sequence encodes CALGESPFPTLYWDTDKLIF.

Comments on this clone: Being one base from a much bigger clone, this may be a read error. Additional DNA sequences in this sample encode the identical CDR3. The chain joins TRDV1 to TRDJ1; TRDD3 matches 7 bases. J gave up 10 bases and V 3 bases, and 23 bases lay outside the gene matches. Germline values: CDR1 TSWWSYY, CDR2 QGS. The CDR3 contains 18 residues. The CDR3: CALGDPPLLTGDENRLIF. The CDR3, as DNA: TGTGCTCTTGGGGATCCTCCCCTACTCACTGGGGATGAGAACAGACTCATCTTT.

As for this clone: This may stem from a read error, because a much larger clone lies one nucleotide away. The V and J genes are TRDV1 and TRDJ1; 13 nucleotides match TRDD3. V shed 2 bases and J 11 bases; nucleotides not matched to a gene: 35. The CDR3 sequence is 24 residues long. Germline V lookup: CDR1 TSWWSYY, CDR2 QGS. Here the CDR3 reads CALGEAIDRTGGYARIFLKGNLIF. The CDR3 DNA sequence: TGTGCTCTTGGGGAAGCTATAGACCGAACTGGGGGATACGCGAGAATATTCCTTAAGGGTAATCTCATCTTT.

This clone is medium-sized in the sample. V gene TRDV1 combines with J gene TRDJ1; no clear D. Trimming took off 0 bases at V and 1 base at J, with 21 bases between the two ends. Germline lookup yields CDR1 TSWWSYY and CDR2 QGS. The CDR3 loop spans 19 amino acids. The CDR3 DNA is TGTGCTCTTGGGGAACTAACAAACCCCACTCCCCGACTCACCGATAAACTCATCTTT. Translation: CALGELTNPTPRLTDKLIF.

By proportion, this clone is medium-sized (0.01 to 0.1%). This chain joins TRDV1 and TRDJ1; 11 bases agree with TRDD3. Germline V gene lookup returns CDR1 TSWWSYY and CDR2 QGS. The CDR3 runs to 24 residues. With 1 base clipped from V and 2 bases from J, the junction kept 27 bases outside the gene matches. The CDR3 bases are TGTGCTCTTGGGGAACCCGTCCCCTCCTCACCTAGGGGATGGGGGATACGGGGTACCGATAAACTCATCTTT. Its protein is CALGEPVPSSPRGWGIRGTDKLIF.

The rearrangement uses TRDV3 and TRDJ1; 9 bases agree with TRDD2. CDR3 length equals 24 residues. The germline gives CDR1 TVYSNPD, CDR2 GDNSRS (reference sequence). V shed 2 bases and J 2 bases; nucleotides not matched to a gene: 36. The CDR3 loop reads CAFSCQLWPSYISSFPWGTDKLIF. The CDR3 coding sequence is TGTGCCTTTTCATGTCAACTCTGGCCTTCCTACATCTCAAGTTTCCCTTGGGGGACCGATAAACTCATCTTT.

Regarding this clone: A much larger clone sits a single nucleotide away, making a read error possible. This same CDR3 is encoded by further DNA sequences in the sample. This chain joins TRDV2 and TRDJ2; 8 bases are shared with TRDD3. The CDR3 spans 15 residues. Germline lookup yields CDR1 GEAIGNYY and CDR2 EKD. The CDR3 DNA follows: TGTGCCTGTGACAAAGTGGGGGATTTGACGGCACAACTCTTCTTT. Its protein product is CACDKVGDLTAQLFF.

This clone is medium-sized (0.01 to 0.1%) by share. The chain employs TRDV2 and TRDJ3; 10 bases map to TRDD3. Germline CDR1 reads GEAIGNYY; CDR2 reads EKD. V shed 0 bases, J shed 3 bases, and the junction held 1 base outside the gene matches. There are 17 residues in the CDR3. In DNA form, the CDR3 reads TGTGCCTGTGACACCGCTGGGGGATACTGGGACACCCGACAGATGTTTTTC. Residues: CACDTAGGYWDTRQMFF.

This clone has more than one count but fewer than ten. Given a much more abundant clone one base away, this may be a read error. J is TRDJ1 and V is TRDV1, with D possibly being TRDD3 (5 bases). The CDR3 totals 16 residues. Germline loops: CDR1 TSWWSYY, CDR2 QGS. The CDR3 spells CALGTGLTPYTDKPIF. For the CDR3, the DNA is TGTGCTCTTGGAACTGGCCTGACCCCGTACACCGATAAACCCATCTTT.

To note about this clone: Being one base from a much bigger clone, this may be a read error. J is TRDJ1 and V is TRDV1, with TRDD3 identical over 8 bases. Germline V gives CDR1 TSWWSYY, CDR2 QGS. With V trimmed by 2 bases and J by 0 bases, 23 bases remained unmatched. This CDR3 has 22 amino acids. CDR3 bases: TGTGCTCTTGGGGAATCAAGGGCTCCTCCGTTTGGGAGGGGGATATACACCGATAAACTCATCTTT. This sequence encodes CALGESRAPPFGRGIYTDKLIF.

A remark on this clone: A much larger clone lies one base from this, so it may be a read error. The V call is TRDV1, the J call TRDJ1; TRDD3 aligns across 13 bases. The germline V gene encodes CDR1 TSWWSYY and CDR2 QGS. J gave up 4 bases and V 1 base, and 30 bases lay outside the gene matches. This CDR3 is built from 25 residues. The CDR3 DNA follows: TGTGCTCTTGGGGAACCCGGCCTTCAATGCGATCTACTGGGGGATACGCGTATGGTCAGCGATAAACTCATCTTT. This codes for CALGEPGLQCDLLGDTRMVSDKLIF.

This clone is judged medium-sized (0.01 to 0.1%). CDR3 sequence reads: CACDTILGASSWDTRQMFF. CDR3 nucleotide sequence: TGTGCCTGTGACACCATACTGGGGGCCAGCTCCTGGGACACCCGACAGATGTTTTTC. The J gene is TRDJ3, the V gene TRDV2, with 8 bases lining up with TRDD3. J gave up 0 bases and V 0 bases, and 6 bases lay outside the gene matches. Germline V lookup: CDR1 GEAIGNYY, CDR2 EKD. The CDR3 runs 19 residues.

Turning to this clone: A much larger clone lies a single base off, so this may be a read error. This chain uses TRDV2 with TRDJ3, with 12 bases identical to TRDD3. V shed 5 bases, J shed 5 bases, and the junction held 9 bases outside the gene matches. The CDR3 runs 18 residues. The germline CDR1 and CDR2 sequences are GEAIGNYY and EKD. The CDR3 is CACGSTGGYSGDTRQMFF. The CDR3 nucleotides read TGTGCCTGTGGCAGCACTGGGGGATACTCAGGGGACACCCGACAGATGTTTTTC.

This sequence joins TRDV1 and TRDJ1; weak D call: TRDD2 (7 bases). This CDR3 has 22 residues. Germline values: CDR1 TSWWSYY, CDR2 QGS. V lost 0 bases, J lost 0 bases, and 29 bases lay in between. CDR3 DNA sequence: TGTGCTCTTGGGGAACTCCAGACCTTACCTTCCTTCGCTGGGGATTACACCGATAAACTCATCTTT. Translated, it gives CALGELQTLPSFAGDYTDKLIF.

This clone counts as medium-sized (0.01 to 0.1%). Other DNA sequences in this sample translate to the same CDR3. V usage is TRDV3 and J usage is TRDJ1; 7 bases agree with TRDD2. V shed 5 bases, J shed 10 bases, and the junction held 19 bases outside the gene matches. CDR3 length: 14 residues. The germline CDR1 and CDR2 sequences are TVYSNPD and GDNSRS (reference sequence). The CDR3 spells CALLSYPEGSRLIF. The CDR3, as DNA: TGTGCCCTCCTTTCCTACCCAGAAGGATCACGACTCATCTTT.

The table lists this clone with a few counts. V is TRDV1 and J is TRDJ1; 13 nucleotides align to TRDD3. With 1 base clipped from V and 0 bases from J, the junction kept 38 bases outside the gene matches. CDR1 TSWWSYY and CDR2 QGS come from the germline V gene. The CDR3 loop spans 29 amino acids. The CDR3 spells CALGEHTFLRYLWYLVLGDTRMYTDKLIF. The DNA for the CDR3 is TGTGCTCTTGGGGAACATACCTTCCTACGTTACCTTTGGTACCTTGTACTGGGGGATACGCGGATGTACACCGATAAACTCATCTTT.

The chain uses TRDV1 and TRDJ1; 9 bases align to TRDD3. J gave up 0 bases and V 1 base, and 21 bases lay outside the gene matches. CDR3 length: 22 amino acids. The V gene's germline CDR1 is TSWWSYY and CDR2 QGS. The CDR3 coding sequence is TGTGCTCTTGGGGAACCGCCTTCTTATCAAACTGGGGGACGCCCCAACACCGATAAACTCATCTTT. It is translated as CALGEPPSYQTGGRPNTDKLIF.

The rearrangement links TRDV2 to TRDJ1; 13 nucleotides line up with TRDD3. The CDR3 totals 20 residues. The V gene's germline CDR1 is GEAIGNYY and CDR2 EKD. The V and J ends lost 3 bases and 0 bases, in that order; junction bases with no gene match: 15. The CDR3 nucleotides are TGTGCCTGTGACCTTGTACTGGGGGATACGCCCACCTCAAACACCGATAAACTCATCTTT. As protein: CACDLVLGDTPTSNTDKLIF.